A selection of T cell receptor beta chains follows, all from one sample in a study of beta chain bispecific antibodies for T cell cancers. The antigens these receptors bind are not known. TCRdb analysed the 5' RACE reads with MiXCR anew, one entry per CDR3 protein. This sample has about 20,000 distinct CDR3 sequences; about 2% occur once, and the top ten carry under 5.5%. The sequencing here drew on healthy donor T cells cultured with leukemia cells, taken from a culture containing a bispecific antibody targeting TCR Vbeta12. The receptors come from a human donor in good health. Some clones in this sample may be carry-over from other donors' samples. Each CDR3 is given with its conserved first and last residue.

j_gene	v_gene	CDR3aa
TRBJ2-3	TRBV28	CASRIGTSSTDTQYF
TRBJ2-5	TRBV19	CASSRQAFQETQYF
TRBJ2-7	TRBV27	CASSFGGYEQYF
TRBJ2-5	TRBV28	CASSLRPASFEETQYF
TRBJ2-1	TRBV19	CASSWAGGVYEQFF
TRBJ2-1	TRBV19	CASSMRGLAGDNEQFF
TRBJ1-2	TRBV29-1	CSVGSRDRIGGYTF
TRBJ2-7	TRBV2	CASTGMGGYEQYF
TRBJ2-7	TRBV5-1	CASSLSPGFYEQYF
TRBJ2-7	TRBV30	CAWGSDRGPRLDEQYF
TRBJ1-1	TRBV30	CAWSVSPNTEAFF
TRBJ2-1	TRBV19	CASTLVGGPYNEQFF
TRBJ1-2	TRBV20-1	CSARDPFRTGASANYGYTF
TRBJ2-7	TRBV4-1	CASSQVLADAYEQYF
TRBJ2-1	TRBV6-1	CASSRPTSGLAGIEQFF
TRBJ2-1	TRBV14	CASSPYPVYDEQFF
TRBJ1-6	TRBV15	CATSPGQAVNSPLHF
TRBJ2-1	TRBV30	CAWSDTVLDEQFF